This TCR beta chain was documented in a study of blood T cell repertoires in COVID-19. Study in general: PBMCs, B-cell-depleted T cells, or T cells provided the cDNA or gDNA that made up the material.

The V and J ends lost 4 bases and 1 base, in that order; junction bases with no gene match: 0. CDR3 length equals 15 residues. Germline values: CDR1 MNHNY, CDR2 SVGAGI (reference sequence). Individuals aged roughly 18 to 95 years were recruited from some 26 US areas. Per the original data handling: Amplified reference gene primers provided the basis for estimating nucleated cell counts. Only in-frame clones appear in the TCRdb table, and some are missing; sequencing was by immunoSEQ multiplex PCR. The V and J calls and clone size were taken over from that table, and D and trimming were inferred from the DNA. The table has fewer than 250,000 clones, approximately 88% seen once.

This sequence was found in a woman under 40 with acute COVID-19. The sample taken for sequencing was PBMCs or T cells enriched from blood (not recorded which). The chain uses TRBV6-6 and TRBJ2-2, with TRBD2 matching over 10 bases. The CDR3 DNA sequence: TGTGCCAGCAGTTTAGCGGGGGGGAACACCGGGGAGCTGTTTTTT. Its translation: CASSLAGGNTGELFF.